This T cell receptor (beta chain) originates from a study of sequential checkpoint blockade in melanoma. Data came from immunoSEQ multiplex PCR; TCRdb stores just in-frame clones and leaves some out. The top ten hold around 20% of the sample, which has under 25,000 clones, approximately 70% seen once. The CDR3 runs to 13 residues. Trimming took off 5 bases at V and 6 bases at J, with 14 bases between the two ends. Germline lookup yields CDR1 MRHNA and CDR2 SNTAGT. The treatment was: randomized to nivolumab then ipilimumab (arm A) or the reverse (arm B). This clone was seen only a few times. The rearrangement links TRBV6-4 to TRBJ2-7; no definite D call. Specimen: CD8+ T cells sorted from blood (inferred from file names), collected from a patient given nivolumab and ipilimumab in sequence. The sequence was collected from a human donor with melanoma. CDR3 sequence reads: CASSSEAKAEQYF. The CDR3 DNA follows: TGTGCCAGCAGTAGTGAGGCGAAGGCCGAGCAGTACTTC.